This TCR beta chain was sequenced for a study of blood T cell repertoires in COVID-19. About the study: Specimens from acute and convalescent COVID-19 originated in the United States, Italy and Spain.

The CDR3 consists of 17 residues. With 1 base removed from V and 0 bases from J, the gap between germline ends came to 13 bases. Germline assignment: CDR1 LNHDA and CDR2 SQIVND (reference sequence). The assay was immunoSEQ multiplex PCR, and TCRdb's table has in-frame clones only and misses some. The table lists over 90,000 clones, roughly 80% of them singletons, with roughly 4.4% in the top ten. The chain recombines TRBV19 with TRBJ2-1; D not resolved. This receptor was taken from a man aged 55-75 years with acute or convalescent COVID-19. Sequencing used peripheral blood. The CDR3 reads CASSIGSDSSSYNEQFF. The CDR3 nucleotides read TGTGCCAGTAGTATAGGGAGCGACTCAAGCTCCTACAATGAGCAGTTCTTC.